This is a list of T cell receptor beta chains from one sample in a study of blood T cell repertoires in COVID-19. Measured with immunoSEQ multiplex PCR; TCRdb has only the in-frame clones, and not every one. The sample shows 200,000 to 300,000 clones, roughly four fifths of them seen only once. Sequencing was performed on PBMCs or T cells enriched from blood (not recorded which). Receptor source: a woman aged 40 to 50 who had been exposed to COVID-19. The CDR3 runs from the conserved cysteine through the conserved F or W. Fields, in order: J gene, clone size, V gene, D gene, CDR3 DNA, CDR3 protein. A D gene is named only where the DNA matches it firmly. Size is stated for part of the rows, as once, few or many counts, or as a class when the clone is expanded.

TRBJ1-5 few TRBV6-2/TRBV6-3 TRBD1 TGTGCCAGCAGCCTTCCCGGGACAGGGGGCAGACAGCCCCAGCATTTT CASSLPGTGGRQPQHF
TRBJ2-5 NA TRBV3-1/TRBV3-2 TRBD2 TGTGCCAGCAGCCACCGGGGGGGCCAAGAGACCCAGTACTTC CASSHRGGQETQYF
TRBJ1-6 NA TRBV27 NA TGTGCCAGCAGTTTTGGGAGCTATAATTCACCCCTCCACTTT CASSFGSYNSPLHF
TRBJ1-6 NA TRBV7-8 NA TGTGCCAGCAGCATCCGGGACTGGGCCGTTGCGGTTCGGACCCTCCACTTT CASSIRDWAVAVRTLHF
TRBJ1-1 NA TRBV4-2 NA TGTGCCAGCAGCCAAGTTAGCACTGAAGCTTTCTTT CASSQVSTEAFF
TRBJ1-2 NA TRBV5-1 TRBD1 TGCGCCAGCAGCTTGGCCCCGCGGACAGGGTCAACTAACTATGGCTACACCTTC CASSLAPRTGSTNYGYTF
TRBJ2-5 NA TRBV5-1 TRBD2 TGCGCCAGCAGCTTTGGCCTAGCGGGGAAACAAGAGACCCAGTACTTC CASSFGLAGKQETQYF
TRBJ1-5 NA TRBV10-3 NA TGTGCCATCAGTGAGTCCCCGGGACAGCCCCAGCATTTT CAISESPGQPQHF
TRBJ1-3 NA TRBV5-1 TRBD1 TGCGCCAGCAGCTTGGCATGGACAGGGTCTGCAGGAAACACCATATATTTT CASSLAWTGSAGNTIYF
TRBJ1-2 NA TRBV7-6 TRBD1 TGTGCCAGCAGCTGGACCGGGACAGGGGGCGATGGCTACACCTTC CASSWTGTGGDGYTF
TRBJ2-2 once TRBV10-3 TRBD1 TGTGCCATCAGTGATACCCCAGGGGGCCTTGGCGGGGAGCTGTTTTTT CAISDTPGGLGGELFF
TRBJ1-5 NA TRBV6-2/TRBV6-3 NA TGTGCCAGCAGTAAAACAGGGAGTTATAGCAATCAGCCCCAGCATTTT CASSKTGSYSNQPQHF
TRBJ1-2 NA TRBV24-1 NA TGTGCCACCAGTGATTTGCACAGGGATTATGGCTACACCTTC CATSDLHRDYGYTF
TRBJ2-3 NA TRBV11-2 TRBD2 TGTGCCAGCAGCTTAGAGGCTAGCGGGGGCGCAGATACGCAGTATTTT CASSLEASGGADTQYF
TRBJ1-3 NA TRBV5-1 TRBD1 TGCGCCAGCCAGGGACAGACCTCTGGAAACACCATATATTTT CASQGQTSGNTIYF
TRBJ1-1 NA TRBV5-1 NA TGCGCCAGTTACAGGGATCGTGCTGAAGCTTTCTTT CASYRDRAEAFF
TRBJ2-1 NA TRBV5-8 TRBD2 TGTGCCAGCAGCCCCTGGACTAGCGGGGGTGAGCAGTTCTTC CASSPWTSGGEQFF
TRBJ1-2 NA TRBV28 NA TGTGCCAGCAGTTCCCACCAACCCACGTCGGACTATGGCTACACCTTC CASSSHQPTSDYGYTF
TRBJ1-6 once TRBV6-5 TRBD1 TGTGCCAGCAGACAGGGGCGGGATAATTCACCCCTCCACTTT CASRQGRDNSPLHF
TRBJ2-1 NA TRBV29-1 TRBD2 TGCAGCGTTGAAGCGCCGGGGGGGCTCAATGAGCAGTTCTTC CSVEAPGGLNEQFF
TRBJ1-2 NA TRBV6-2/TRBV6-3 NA TGTGCCAGCAGTGAGGCCGGGTCAGCTGGCTACACCTTC CASSEAGSAGYTF
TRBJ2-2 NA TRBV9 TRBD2 TGTGCCAGCAGCCCCCGCGGGAGGGGATCCCCGAACACCGGGGAGCTGTTTTTT CASSPRGRGSPNTGELFF
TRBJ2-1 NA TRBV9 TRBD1 TGTGCCAGCAACAGGGGGCCCTACAATGAGCAGTTCTTC CASNRGPYNEQFF
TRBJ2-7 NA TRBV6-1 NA TGTGCCAGCAGTGACCAAACAGGCTGGGAAACCTACGAGCAGTACTTC CASSDQTGWETYEQYF
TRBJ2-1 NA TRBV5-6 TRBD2 TGTGCCAGCATCCAGGGAGGGGCGGTGGACAATGAGCAGTTCTTC CASIQGGAVDNEQFF
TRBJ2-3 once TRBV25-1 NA TGTGCCAGCAGTGTTACAGCCACAGATACGCAGTATTTT CASSVTATDTQYF
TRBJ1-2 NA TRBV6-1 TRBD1 TGTGCCAGCAGTGAAACCGGGACAGGGCTTAACTATGGCTACACCTTC CASSETGTGLNYGYTF
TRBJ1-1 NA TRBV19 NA TGTGCCAGTAGTACCCCAGAGGGGGTAGACACTGAAGCTTTCTTT CASSTPEGVDTEAFF
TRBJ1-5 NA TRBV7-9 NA TGTGCCAGCAGCTTAGTCACCAGAGCAGGGAATCAGCCCCAGCATTTT CASSLVTRAGNQPQHF
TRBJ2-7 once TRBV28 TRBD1 TGTGCCAGCAGTTTAGGGGCCGCAGGGGGATACGAGCAGTACTTC CASSLGAAGGYEQYF
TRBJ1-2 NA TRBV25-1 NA TGTGCCAGCAGTGACCTACAGGGCAGGAATGGCTACACCTTC CASSDLQGRNGYTF
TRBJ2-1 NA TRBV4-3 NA TGCGCCAGCAGCCAAGTTGGGCTAGGGTCGGGAAATGAGCAGTTCTTC CASSQVGLGSGNEQFF
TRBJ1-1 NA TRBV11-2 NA TGTGCCAGCAGCGAGACGGGGTTTGAAGCTTTCTTT CASSETGFEAFF
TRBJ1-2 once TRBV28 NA TGTGCCAGCAGCCCAAAAGGGAGAGGCTACACCTTC CASSPKGRGYTF
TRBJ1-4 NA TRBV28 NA TGTGCCAGCAGTTTCGGTGCAACTAATGAAAAACTGTTTTTT CASSFGATNEKLFF
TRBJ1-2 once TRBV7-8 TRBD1 TGTGCCAGCGCACAGGGGGCTGACTATGGCTACACCTTC CASAQGADYGYTF
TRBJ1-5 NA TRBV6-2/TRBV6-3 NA TGTGCCAGCAGCCCTACGGAGTATCGACAGGATAATCAGCCCCAGCATTTT CASSPTEYRQDNQPQHF
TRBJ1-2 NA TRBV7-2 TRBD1 TGTGCCAGCAGCCCGGACAGGGGTAGGGGCTACACCTTC CASSPDRGRGYTF
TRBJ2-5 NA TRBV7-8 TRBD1 TGTGCCAGCAGCTCGGACAGGGGACGGCAAGAGACCCAGTACTTC CASSSDRGRQETQYF
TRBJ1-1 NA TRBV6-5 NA TGTGCCAGCAGTTACTCGAACCCTAGCGAAGCTTTCTTT CASSYSNPSEAFF
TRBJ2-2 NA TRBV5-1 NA TGCGCCAGCAGCTTGGAGGTGACAGGGAACACCGGGGAGCTGTTTTTT CASSLEVTGNTGELFF
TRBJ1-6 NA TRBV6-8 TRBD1 TGTGCCAGCAGTCGCCCCGTCCTTAGGCAGGGGGATAATTCACCCCTCCACTTT CASSRPVLRQGDNSPLHF
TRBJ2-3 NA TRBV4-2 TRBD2 TGTGCCAGCAGCCAAGGCGCGACTAGCGGGGGTGGCACAGATACGCAGTATTTT CASSQGATSGGGTDTQYF
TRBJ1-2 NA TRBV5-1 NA TGCGCCAGCCTTTTCGGAGTTCTTTATGGCTACACCTTC CASLFGVLYGYTF
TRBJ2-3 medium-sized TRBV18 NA TGTGCCAGCTCAGGAGTAGAGGGTAACACAGATACGCAGTATTTT CASSGVEGNTDTQYF
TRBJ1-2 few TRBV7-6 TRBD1 TGTGCCAGCAGCTTAGCAGGGGACAGGGGAGCGGGAGGCTACACCTTC CASSLAGDRGAGGYTF